A selection of T cell receptor beta chains follows, all from one sample in a study of monozygotic twins with inflammatory bowel disease. Each CDR3 protein gets one entry in TCRdb, which reprocessed the 5' RACE reads and gives no DNA. The sample has roughly 100,000 distinct CDR3 sequences; the top ten hold 1.5% to 2%. Sequenced material: blood. These receptors were taken from a human donor with ulcerative colitis or Crohn's disease, or a healthy co-twin of an affected twin (not recorded which). CDR3s include the opening cysteine and the closing phenylalanine or tryptophan.

V gene,J gene,CDR3 protein
TRBV20-1,TRBJ2-5,CSAKTLETQYF
TRBV19,TRBJ1-2,CASSIHRRYGYTF
TRBV19,TRBJ2-3,CASSIRREYTDTQYF
TRBV5-8,TRBJ2-3,CASSYGLGEDTQYF
TRBV6-1,TRBJ2-7,CASSEGDSSYEQYF
TRBV7-2,TRBJ2-7,CASSRTGYNEQYF
TRBV20-1,TRBJ2-3,CSAETSGGTDTQYF
TRBV28,TRBJ2-1,CASSFYGSNEQFF
TRBV27,TRBJ1-5,CASSLIGQPQHF
TRBV6-5,TRBJ2-3,CASRNFEDTQYF
TRBV19,TRBJ1-2,CASSTLDRMFHYGYTF
TRBV27,TRBJ2-7,CASSPLGGRGQYF
TRBV7-2,TRBJ1-5,CASSPSPRGGSQPQHF
TRBV24-1,TRBJ2-7,CATREGSSYEQYF
TRBV20-1,TRBJ1-4,CSAIGRAGEKLFF
TRBV4-2,TRBJ2-7,CASSQVSGSTYEQYF
TRBV5-4,TRBJ2-7,CASSLEGGGLEQYF
TRBV5-1,TRBJ2-5,CASSLGAGQGTQYF
TRBV12-3/TRBV12-4,TRBJ2-7,CASAPGRKGLYEQYF
TRBV11-2,TRBJ2-4,CASTDRVTKNIQYF
TRBV20-1,TRBJ2-3,CSAPRAPSGTDTQYF
TRBV19,TRBJ1-6,CASSKTGMMNSPLHF
TRBV24-1,TRBJ2-5,CATSDPGTGEQETQYF
TRBV5-1,TRBJ1-6,CASSLGTGGSSPLHF
TRBV12-3/TRBV12-4,TRBJ2-1,CARAEIRGGEQFF
TRBV6-1,TRBJ2-1,CASKSSITGKYNEQFF
TRBV12-3/TRBV12-4,TRBJ2-7,CASSLIQGREQYF
TRBV7-3,TRBJ2-1,CASSFGGAGPYNEQFF
TRBV6-5,TRBJ2-5,CASSYQPLTGGQETQYF
TRBV3-1,TRBJ2-3,CASSQAGRGKLNTQYF
TRBV19,TRBJ1-6,CASSAGQIVSRSSPLHF
TRBV4-3,TRBJ2-5,CASSQGQGGKETQYF
TRBV7-9,TRBJ1-1,CAGTEDRNTEAFF
TRBV20-1,TRBJ2-3,CNPDRRTDTQYF
TRBV5-1,TRBJ1-1,CASSRGTNTEAFF
TRBV5-1,TRBJ2-3,CASSSLYAESQYF
TRBV11-2,TRBJ2-3,CASSSLTLTDTQYF
TRBV7-2,TRBJ1-1,CASSQQGPTLNTEAFF
TRBV28,TRBJ2-7,CASRPLAGGYEQYF
TRBV19,TRBJ2-2,CATRPGTGNTGELFF
TRBV20-1,TRBJ2-3,CSAGTSGRGYTQYF
TRBV5-1,TRBJ2-5,CASSPGVQETQYF
TRBV19,TRBJ1-2,CASSRGQTNYGYTF
TRBV5-1,TRBJ2-7,CASGTTGDGLEQYF
TRBV20-1,TRBJ2-7,CSARGAGGLTYEQYF
TRBV12-3/TRBV12-4,TRBJ1-6,CASSRPPTANSPLHF
TRBV7-2,TRBJ2-5,CASSQPGFMETQYF
TRBV10-3,TRBJ2-7,CAIKNSLSGYEQYF
TRBV7-2,TRBJ2-7,CAVRRDYEQYF
TRBV30,TRBJ2-7,CAWSLGDEQYF
TRBV13,TRBJ2-7,CASSFFLQGGSDYEQYF
TRBV7-2,TRBJ2-7,CASRGGGAFEQYF
TRBV14,TRBJ2-1,CASSQDPSGRPNEQFF
TRBV28,TRBJ1-1,CAIDGRMNTEAFF
TRBV5-6,TRBJ2-1,CARRGSGRQSEDEQFF
TRBV6-6,TRBJ2-7,CANSLGYEQYF
TRBV2,TRBJ1-5,CASTFMGSNQPQHF
TRBV10-1,TRBJ2-3,CASVRGLNNSTDTQYF
TRBV7-8,TRBJ2-1,CASSFASGRGEQFF